The clone carrying this T cell receptor beta chain was detected only a few times. A junction end diverges from the germline sequence, so it may reflect a read error. Assay: immunoSEQ multiplex PCR; the TCRdb copy retains only in-frame clones and omits some. In the table there are under 200,000 clones, more than 65% of which are singletons. The data were taken from a study of blood T cell repertoires in COVID-19. Study at large: From T cells, B-cell-depleted T cells, or PBMCs came the material, which was cDNA or gDNA.

This sequence was found in a woman in her forties with acute COVID-19. The sample comprised PBMCs or T cells enriched from blood (not recorded which).

CDR3 sequence reads: CASSPWTSGRGTGELFF. CDR3 nucleotide sequence: TGTGCTAGCAGCCCATGGACTAGCGGGAGGGGGACCGGGGAGCTGTTTTTT. This chain links TRBV7-7 with TRBJ2-2; 15 nucleotides align to TRBD2. The CDR3 is made up of 17 amino acids. Germline CDR1 and CDR2: SSHAT and FNYEAQ (reference sequence).